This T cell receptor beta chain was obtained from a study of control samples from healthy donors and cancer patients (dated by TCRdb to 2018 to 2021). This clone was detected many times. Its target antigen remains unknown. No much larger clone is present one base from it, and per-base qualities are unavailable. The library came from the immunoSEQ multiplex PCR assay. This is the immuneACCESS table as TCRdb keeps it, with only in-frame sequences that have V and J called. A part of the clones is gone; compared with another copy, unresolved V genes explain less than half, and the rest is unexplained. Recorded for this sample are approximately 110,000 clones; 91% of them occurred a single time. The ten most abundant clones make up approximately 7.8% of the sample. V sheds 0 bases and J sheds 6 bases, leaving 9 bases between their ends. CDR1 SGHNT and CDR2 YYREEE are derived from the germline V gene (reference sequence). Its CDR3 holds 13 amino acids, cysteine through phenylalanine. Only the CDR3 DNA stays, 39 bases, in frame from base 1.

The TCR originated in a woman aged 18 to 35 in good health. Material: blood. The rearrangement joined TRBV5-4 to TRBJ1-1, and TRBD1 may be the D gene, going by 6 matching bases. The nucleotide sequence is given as TGTGCCAGCAGCTTGGGACAGGTTGCTGAAGCTTTCTTT. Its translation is CASSLGQVAEAFF.